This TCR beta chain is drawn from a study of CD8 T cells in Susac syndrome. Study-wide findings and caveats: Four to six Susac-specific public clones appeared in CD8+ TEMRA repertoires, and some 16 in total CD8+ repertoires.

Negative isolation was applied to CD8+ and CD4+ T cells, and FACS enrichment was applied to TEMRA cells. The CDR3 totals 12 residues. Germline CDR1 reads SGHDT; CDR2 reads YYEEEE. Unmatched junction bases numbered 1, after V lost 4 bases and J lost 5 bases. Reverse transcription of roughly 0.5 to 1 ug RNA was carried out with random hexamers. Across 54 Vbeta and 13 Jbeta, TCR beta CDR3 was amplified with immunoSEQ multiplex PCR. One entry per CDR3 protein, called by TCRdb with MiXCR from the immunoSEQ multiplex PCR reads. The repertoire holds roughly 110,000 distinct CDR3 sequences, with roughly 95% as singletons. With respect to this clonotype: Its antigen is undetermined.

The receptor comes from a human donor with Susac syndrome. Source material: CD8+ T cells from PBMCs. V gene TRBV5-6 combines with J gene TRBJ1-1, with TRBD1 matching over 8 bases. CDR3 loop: CASSGQGTEAFF. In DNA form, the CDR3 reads TGTGCCAGCAGCGGACAGGGAACTGAAGCTTTCTTT.